The table lists the clone carrying this T cell receptor (beta chain) with many counts. Its cognate antigen is unknown. This specimen comes from a study of CD8 T cells in ankylosing spondylitis. Study-wide results and caveats: The authors found the disease-linked clones to be CD8+ and relatively rare in peripheral blood. Reportedly, significant enrichment of disease-linked clones occurred in matched ankylosing spondylitis synovial fluid. Blood from ankylosing spondylitis patients appeared to carry a characteristic roughly 8-variant TCR beta motif.

Germline V gene sequence: CDR1 SGHTA, CDR2 FQGNSA. V was pared by 5 bases and J by 2 bases, with 7 bases of the junction left unmatched. The CDR3 runs to 15 residues. Researchers built TCR beta libraries using quantitative 5'-RACE with molecular barcodes. MiXCR was run by TCRdb on the 5' RACE reads, yielding one entry per CDR3 protein. The sample consists of 450,000 to 550,000 distinct CDR3 sequences, 5.3% of them appearing once. The TCR comes from a male donor with ankylosing spondylitis. V is TRBV7-2 and J is TRBJ2-7; TRBD1 agrees at 9 bases. Specimen: blood, either unsorted or a sorted T cell fraction (not recorded which). For the CDR3, the DNA is TGTGCCAGCAGCCGGGGACAGGGCTACACCTACGAGCAGTACTTC. Translating gives CASSRGQGYTYEQYF.